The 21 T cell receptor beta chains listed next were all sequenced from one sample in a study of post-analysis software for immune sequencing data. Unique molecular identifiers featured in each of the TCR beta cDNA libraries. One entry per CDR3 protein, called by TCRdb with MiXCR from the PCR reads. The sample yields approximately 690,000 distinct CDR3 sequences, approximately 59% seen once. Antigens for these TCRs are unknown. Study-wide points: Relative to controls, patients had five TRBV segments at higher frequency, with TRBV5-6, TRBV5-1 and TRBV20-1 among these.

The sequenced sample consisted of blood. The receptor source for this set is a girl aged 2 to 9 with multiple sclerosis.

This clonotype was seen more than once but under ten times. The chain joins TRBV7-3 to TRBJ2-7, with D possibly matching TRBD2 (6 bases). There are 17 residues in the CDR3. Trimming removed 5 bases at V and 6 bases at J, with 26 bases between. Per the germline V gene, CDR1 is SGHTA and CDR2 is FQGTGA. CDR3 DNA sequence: TGTGCCAGCAGCCTCCGGGGGTACAGGACCAGCGAATCCGAGCAGTACTTC. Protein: CASSLRGYRTSESEQYF.

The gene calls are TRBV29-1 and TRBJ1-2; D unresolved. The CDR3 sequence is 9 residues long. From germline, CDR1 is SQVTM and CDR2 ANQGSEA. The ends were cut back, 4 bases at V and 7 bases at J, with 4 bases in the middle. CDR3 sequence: CSVAGGYTF. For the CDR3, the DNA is TGCAGCGTTGCGGGTGGCTACACCTTC.

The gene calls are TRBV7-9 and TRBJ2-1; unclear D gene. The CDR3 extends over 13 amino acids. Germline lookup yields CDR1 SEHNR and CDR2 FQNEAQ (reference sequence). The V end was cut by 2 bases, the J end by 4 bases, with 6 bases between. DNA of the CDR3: TGTGCCAGCAGCTTATCTAAATACAATGAGCAGTTCTTC. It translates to CASSLSKYNEQFF.

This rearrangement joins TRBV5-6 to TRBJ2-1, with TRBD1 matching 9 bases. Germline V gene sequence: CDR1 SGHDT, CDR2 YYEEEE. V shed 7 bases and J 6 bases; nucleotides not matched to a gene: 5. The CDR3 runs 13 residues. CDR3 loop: CASRTGVGNEQFF. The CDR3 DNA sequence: TGTGCCAGCCGGACAGGGGTTGGCAATGAGCAGTTCTTC.

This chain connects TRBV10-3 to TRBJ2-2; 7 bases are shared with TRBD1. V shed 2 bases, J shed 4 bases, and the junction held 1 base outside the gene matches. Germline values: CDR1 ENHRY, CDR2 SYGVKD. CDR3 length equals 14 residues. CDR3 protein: CAISEAGGTGELFF. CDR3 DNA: TGTGCCATCAGTGAGGCAGGGGGCACCGGGGAGCTGTTTTTT.

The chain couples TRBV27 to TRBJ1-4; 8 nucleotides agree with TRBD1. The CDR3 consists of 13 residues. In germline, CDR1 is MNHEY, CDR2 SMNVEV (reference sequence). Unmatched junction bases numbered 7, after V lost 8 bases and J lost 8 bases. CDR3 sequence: CASGQGRLEKLFF. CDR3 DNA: TGTGCCAGCGGACAGGGCCGTCTAGAAAAACTGTTTTTT.

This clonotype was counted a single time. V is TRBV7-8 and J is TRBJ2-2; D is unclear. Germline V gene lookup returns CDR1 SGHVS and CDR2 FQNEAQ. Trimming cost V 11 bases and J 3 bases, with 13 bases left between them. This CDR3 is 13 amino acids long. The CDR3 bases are TGTGCCTCCCGGCCCCGGGACACCGGGGAGCTGTTTTTT. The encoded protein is CASRPRDTGELFF.

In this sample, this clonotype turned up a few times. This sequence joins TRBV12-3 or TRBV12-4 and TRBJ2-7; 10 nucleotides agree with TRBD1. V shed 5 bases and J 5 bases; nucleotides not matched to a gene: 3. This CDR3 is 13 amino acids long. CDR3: CASSRTGGNEQYF. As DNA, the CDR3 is TGTGCCAGCAGTAGGACAGGGGGGAACGAGCAGTACTTC.

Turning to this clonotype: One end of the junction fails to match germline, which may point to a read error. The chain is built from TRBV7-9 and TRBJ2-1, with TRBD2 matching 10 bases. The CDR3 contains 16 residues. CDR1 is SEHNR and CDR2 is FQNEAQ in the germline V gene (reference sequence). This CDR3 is CASSDRTSGTYNERFF. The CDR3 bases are TGTGCCAGCAGCGACCGGACTAGCGGAACCTACAATGAGCGGTTCTTC. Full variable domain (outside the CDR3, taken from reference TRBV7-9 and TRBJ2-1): DTGVSQNPRHKITKRGQNVTFRCDPISEHNRLYWYRQTLGQGPEFLTYFQNEAQLEKSRLLSDRFSAERPKGSFSTLEIQRTEQGDSAMYLCASSDRTSGTYNERFFGPGTRLTVL.

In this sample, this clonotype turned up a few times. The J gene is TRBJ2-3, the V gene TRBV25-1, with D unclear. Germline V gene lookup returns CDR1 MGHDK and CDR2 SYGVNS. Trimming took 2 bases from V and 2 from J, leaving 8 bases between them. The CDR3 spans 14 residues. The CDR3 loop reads CASSEGFTTDTQYF. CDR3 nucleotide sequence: TGTGCCAGCAGTGAAGGTTTCACCACAGATACGCAGTATTTT. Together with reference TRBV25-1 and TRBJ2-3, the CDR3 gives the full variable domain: EADIYQTPRYLVIGTGKKITLECSQTMGHDKMYWYQQDPGMELHLIHYSYGVNSTEKGDLSSESTVSRIRTEHFPLTLESARPSHTSQYLCASSEGFTTDTQYFGPGTRLTVL.

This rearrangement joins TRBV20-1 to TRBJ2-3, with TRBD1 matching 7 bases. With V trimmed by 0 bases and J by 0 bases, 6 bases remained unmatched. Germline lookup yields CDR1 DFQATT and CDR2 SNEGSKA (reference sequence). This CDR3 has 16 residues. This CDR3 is CSARDDREFSTDTQYF. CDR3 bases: TGCAGTGCTAGAGATGACAGGGAATTTAGCACAGATACGCAGTATTTT.

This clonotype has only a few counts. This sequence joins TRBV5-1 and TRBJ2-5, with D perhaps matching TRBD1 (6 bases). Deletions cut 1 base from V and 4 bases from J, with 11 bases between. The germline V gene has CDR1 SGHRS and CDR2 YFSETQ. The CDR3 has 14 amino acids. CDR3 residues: CASSLTGLAETQYF. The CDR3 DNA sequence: TGCGCCAGCAGCTTGACAGGGTTGGCAGAGACCCAGTACTTC.

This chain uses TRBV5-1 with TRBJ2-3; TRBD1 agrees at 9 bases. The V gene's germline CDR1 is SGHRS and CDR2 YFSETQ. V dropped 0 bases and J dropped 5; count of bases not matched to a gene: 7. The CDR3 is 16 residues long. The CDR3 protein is CASSLALTGGRDTQYF. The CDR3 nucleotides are TGCGCCAGCAGCTTGGCCCTGACAGGGGGAAGAGATACGCAGTATTTT.

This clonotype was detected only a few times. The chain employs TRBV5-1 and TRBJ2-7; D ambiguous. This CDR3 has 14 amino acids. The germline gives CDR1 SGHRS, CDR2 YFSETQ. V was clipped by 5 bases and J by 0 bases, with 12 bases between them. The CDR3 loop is CASSRSLSSYEQYF. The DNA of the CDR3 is TGCGCCAGCAGTAGGAGTTTGAGCTCCTACGAGCAGTACTTC. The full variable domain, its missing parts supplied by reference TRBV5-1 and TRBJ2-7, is KAGVTQTPRYLIKTRGQQVTLSCSPISGHRSVSWYQQTPGQGLQFLFEYFSETQRNKGNFPGRFSGRQFSNSRSEMNVSTLELGDSALYLCASSRSLSSYEQYFGPGTRLTVT.

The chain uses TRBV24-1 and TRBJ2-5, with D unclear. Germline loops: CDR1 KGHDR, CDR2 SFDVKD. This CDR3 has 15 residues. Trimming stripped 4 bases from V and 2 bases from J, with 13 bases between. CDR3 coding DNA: TGTGCCACCAGTGACACGGGCCGAGGTCAAGAGACCCAGTACTTC. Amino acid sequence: CATSDTGRGQETQYF.

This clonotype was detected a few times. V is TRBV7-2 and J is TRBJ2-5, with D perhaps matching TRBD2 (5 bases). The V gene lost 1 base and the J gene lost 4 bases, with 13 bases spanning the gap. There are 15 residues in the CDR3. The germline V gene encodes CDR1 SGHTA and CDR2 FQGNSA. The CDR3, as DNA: TGTGCCAGCAGCTTAGTTCCCGGGGTCGGAGAGACCCAGTACTTC. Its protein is CASSLVPGVGETQYF. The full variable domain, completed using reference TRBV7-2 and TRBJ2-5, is GAGVSQSPSNKVTEKGKDVELRCDPISGHTALYWYRQSLGQGLEFLIYFQGNSAPDKSGLPSDRFSAERTGGSVSTLTIQRTQQEDSAVYLCASSLVPGVGETQYFGPGTRLLVL.

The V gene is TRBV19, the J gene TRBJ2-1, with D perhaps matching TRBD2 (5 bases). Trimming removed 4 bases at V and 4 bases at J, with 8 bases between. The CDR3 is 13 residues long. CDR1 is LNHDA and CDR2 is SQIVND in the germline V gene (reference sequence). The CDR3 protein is CASSKKRYNEQFF. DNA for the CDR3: TGTGCCAGTAGTAAAAAGCGGTACAATGAGCAGTTCTTC. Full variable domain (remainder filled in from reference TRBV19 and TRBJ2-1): DGGITQSPKYLFRKEGQNVTLSCEQNLNHDAMYWYRQDPGQGLRLIYYSQIVNDFQKGDIAEGYSVSREKKESFPLTVTSAQKNPTAFYLCASSKKRYNEQFFGPGTRLTVL.

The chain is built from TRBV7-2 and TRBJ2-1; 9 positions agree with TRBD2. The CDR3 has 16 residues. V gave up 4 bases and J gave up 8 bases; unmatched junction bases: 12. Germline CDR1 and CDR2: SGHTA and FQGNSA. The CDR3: CASSSWGLAASDEQFF. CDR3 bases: TGTGCCAGCAGCTCGTGGGGACTAGCAGCCTCGGATGAGCAGTTCTTC.

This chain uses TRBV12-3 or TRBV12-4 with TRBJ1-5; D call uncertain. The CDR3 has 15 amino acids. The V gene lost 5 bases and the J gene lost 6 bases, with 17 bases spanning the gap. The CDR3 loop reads CASSLPGGVGQPQHF. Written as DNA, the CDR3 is TGTGCCAGCAGTCTCCCAGGCGGTGTAGGTCAGCCCCAGCATTTT.

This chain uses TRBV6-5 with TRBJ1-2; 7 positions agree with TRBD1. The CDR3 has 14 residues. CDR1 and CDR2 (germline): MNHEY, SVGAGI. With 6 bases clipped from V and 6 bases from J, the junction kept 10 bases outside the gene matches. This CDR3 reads CASRLQGLADGYTF. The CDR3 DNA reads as TGTGCCAGCAGATTACAGGGGCTGGCTGATGGCTACACCTTC.

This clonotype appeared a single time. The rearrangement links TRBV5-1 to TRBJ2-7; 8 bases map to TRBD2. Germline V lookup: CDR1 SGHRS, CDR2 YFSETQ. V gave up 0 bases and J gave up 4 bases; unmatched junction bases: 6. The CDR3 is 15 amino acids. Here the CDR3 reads CASSLAGLAGYEQYF. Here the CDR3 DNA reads TGCGCCAGCAGCTTGGCCGGGCTAGCGGGTTACGAGCAGTACTTC.